Given below is one T cell receptor beta chain in context. This clone's antigen is unknown. Base quality data are lacking; no much larger clone is found one base away. Each collaborating institution followed its own protocols to collect whole blood in K2EDTA tubes. For TCRbeta analysis, collaborator samples were shipped as frozen whole blood, as isolated PBMCs, or as DNA extracted from either sample type. From the germline V gene, CDR1 is MNHEY and CDR2 is SVGAGI. V is shortened by 0 bases, J by 0 bases, and the region joining them spans 9 bases. Reading from cysteine to phenylalanine, the CDR3 counts 16 amino acids. The CDR3 DNA has 48 bases and is translated from base 1. The sample comes from a study of blood T cell repertoires in COVID-19 (dated by TCRdb to the early 2020s). Looking at the study overall: The collaborator samples originated in the United States, Italy and Spain and spanned the acute and convalescent phases of COVID-19. The prospective study material was composed of cDNA or gDNA derived from T cells, B-cell-depleted T cells, or PBMCs. Deeply sampled blood TCRbeta repertoires from subjects exposed to, actively infected with, or recovered from COVID-19 were included in the dataset. A freely available public database, intended as a resource for researchers studying the immune response to SARS-CoV-2, is where the repertoires were released. The samples were drawn from two sources: the first 160 participants of the ongoing ImmuneRACE study, and 1,000 to 1,500 subjects contributed by 6 global collaborators. Sample metadata almost always included a de-identified subject ID, COVID-19 status, age in years and sex. Where available, HLA class I and class II types were obtained from metadata supplied by the sample provider rather than from assay-based typing. Study-wide findings and limitations: Clinical and demographic metadata were provided uncurated, with the amount varying by source and participant.

TCRbeta CDR3 regions were amplified from genomic DNA by means of the immunoSEQ Assay, a bias-controlled multiplex PCR. The study's own analysis went as follows. Within the assay, amplification of reference gene primers was used to estimate how many nucleated cells each sample contained. To quantify the absolute abundance of each unique TCRbeta CDR3 rearrangement, sequence reads were collapsed and filtered. For each sample, productive Simpson clonality was calculated by taking the square root of Simpson's diversity index across productive rearrangements. The immuneACCESS repertoire file appears here via TCRdb, limited to in-frame rearrangements. These files lack a portion of the clones; in checked studies, under half of the deficit traces to unresolved V genes, and the cause of the others is not known. V, J and clone size reflect that table, while D and trimming were determined from the DNA. The sample data list approximately 70,000 clones, and around nine tenths of these were observed just once. Around 20% of the sample lies in the top ten.

Sample: peripheral blood. The source of this sequence is a human donor in a cohort sampled during active COVID-19. This chain joins TRBV6-5 to TRBJ1-3, with the D gene call left open. The nucleotide sequence is given as TGTGCCAGCAGTTACTCCCGGGAAAACTCTGGAAACACCATATATTTT. This gives the protein CASSYSRENSGNTIYF.